These 23 T cell receptor beta chains originate from one sample sequenced in a study of blood T cell repertoires in COVID-19. TCRdb keeps only in-frame clones here, not all; method: immunoSEQ multiplex PCR. The data contain hundreds of thousands of clones, around nine tenths of them seen just once; the ten biggest clones take up approximately 5.7%. Sequences were obtained from PBMCs or T cells enriched from blood (not recorded which). These receptors were collected from a middle-aged woman who had recovered from COVID-19.

The chain recombines TRBV2 with TRBJ2-7; TRBD1 agrees at 7 bases. Germline V gene sequence: CDR1 SNHLY, CDR2 FYNNEI. CDR3 length: 13 residues. V lost 6 bases to trimming and J lost 2 bases; unmatched junction nucleotides: 4. The CDR3 region has the DNA TGTGCCAGCAGCTACGGACAGGCCTACGAGCAGTACTTC. Protein sequence: CASSYGQAYEQYF.

V gene TRBV6-5 combines with J gene TRBJ1-5; TRBD1 might be the D (6 bases). The CDR3 extends over 13 amino acids. Germline lookup yields CDR1 MNHEY and CDR2 SVGAGI. V shed 7 bases and J shed 7 bases, with 14 bases lying between them. CDR3 protein: CASTLGGRQPQHF. In DNA, the CDR3 is TGTGCCAGCACCCTAGGGGGTAGGCAGCCCCAGCATTTT.

The rearrangement links TRBV5-4 to TRBJ2-5, with unresolved D. The CDR3 is 11 residues long. The germline V and J ends were trimmed by 3 bases and 5 bases, with 5 bases remaining between them. Germline loops: CDR1 SGHNT, CDR2 YYREEE (reference sequence). CDR3 loop: CASSYGETQYF. CDR3 nucleotide sequence: TGTGCCAGCAGCTACGGGGAGACCCAGTACTTC. The full variable domain, rest sourced from reference TRBV5-4 and TRBJ2-5, is ETGVTQSPTHLIKTRGQQVTLRCSSQSGHNTVSWYQQALGQGPQFIFQYYREEENGRGNFPPRFSGLQFPNYSSELNVNALELDDSALYLCASSYGETQYFGPGTRLLVL.

The chain carries TRBV5-6 and TRBJ2-5, with D tentatively TRBD1 (5 bases). Trimming stripped 1 base from V and 4 bases from J, with 11 bases between. CDR3 length: 14 residues. Germline V lookup: CDR1 SGHDT, CDR2 YYEEEE. CDR3 bases: TGTGCCAGCAGCTTGTTACCCCAGGGAGAGACCCAGTACTTC. Protein product: CASSLLPQGETQYF.

This chain joins TRBV6-5 and TRBJ2-1; 9 nucleotides line up with TRBD1. The J segment lost 2 bases and the V segment lost 6 bases, leaving 5 bases of the junction unmatched. The CDR3 is made up of 15 amino acids. The germline gives CDR1 MNHEY, CDR2 SVGAGI. The CDR3 region has the DNA TGTGCCAGCAGAAAAGGGGACAGGGCCTACAATGAGCAGTTCTTC. The encoded protein is CASRKGDRAYNEQFF.

This rearrangement joins TRBV7-2 to TRBJ2-1, with TRBD2 matching over 11 bases. Germline V gene sequence: CDR1 SGHTA, CDR2 FQGNSA. The CDR3 spans 15 residues. The J segment lost 4 bases and the V segment lost 5 bases, leaving 4 bases of the junction unmatched. In DNA, the CDR3 is TGTGCCAGCAGCCAGACTAGCGGGGCTTACAATGAGCAGTTCTTC. It codes for CASSQTSGAYNEQFF.

The chain carries TRBV7-6 and TRBJ2-1; 11 bases align to TRBD2. V dropped 5 bases and J dropped 4; count of bases not matched to a gene: 7. This CDR3 has 16 residues. Germline V gene sequence: CDR1 SGHVS, CDR2 FNYEAQ. CDR3 coding DNA: TGTGCCAGCAGCGAAATGGTAGCGGGAGGGTACAATGAGCAGTTCTTC. This codes for CASSEMVAGGYNEQFF.

This chain joins TRBV7-2 and TRBJ1-2; the match to TRBD1 covers 9 bases. The CDR3 consists of 16 residues. Trimming at V came to 5 bases and at J to 4 bases, leaving 11 bases not matched to a gene. The V gene's germline CDR1 is SGHTA and CDR2 FQGNSA. DNA for the CDR3: TGTGCCAGCAGCCCAACCGGGACAGGGTGGGTCTATGGCTACACCTTC. It codes for CASSPTGTGWVYGYTF.

The V and J genes are TRBV20-1 and TRBJ1-5; 9 bases match TRBD1. The germline gives CDR1 DFQATT, CDR2 SNEGSKA (reference sequence). V dropped 3 bases and J dropped 1; count of bases not matched to a gene: 16. The CDR3 runs to 19 residues. For the CDR3, the DNA is TGCAGTGCTAGTGGGGCCCGGGACAGGGTCATCAGGAGCAATCAGCCCCAGCATTTT. Translating it yields CSASGARDRVIRSNQPQHF.

The rearrangement links TRBV12-3 or TRBV12-4 to TRBJ2-3; D unclear. Trimming took off 1 base at V and 6 bases at J, with 5 bases between the two ends. This CDR3 contains 12 residues. CDR3 protein: CASSLGADTQYF. The CDR3 nucleotides are TGTGCCAGCAGTTTAGGGGCGGATACGCAGTATTTT.

The chain is built from TRBV28 and TRBJ2-4, with TRBD1 as a possible D gene (5 bases). Trimming removed 6 bases from V and 0 bases from J, with 12 bases in between. This CDR3 contains 15 residues. Germline V gene sequence: CDR1 MDHEN, CDR2 SYDVKM. The CDR3 here is CASSRGDRAKNIQYF. CDR3 sequence (DNA): TGTGCCAGCAGCCGCGGTGACAGAGCCAAAAACATTCAGTACTTC.

This CDR3 reads CASSFGQGKDEQYF. The CDR3 nucleotides are TGTGCCAGCAGCTTTGGACAGGGAAAGGACGAGCAGTACTTC. J is TRBJ2-7 and V is TRBV7-9; TRBD1 aligns across 8 bases. The germline V gene encodes CDR1 SEHNR and CDR2 FQNEAQ (reference sequence). The CDR3 is made up of 14 amino acids. Trimming took 3 bases from V and 5 from J; bases not matched to a gene: 6.

V usage is TRBV19 and J usage is TRBJ1-1; no clear D gene. Deletions cut 3 bases from V and 6 bases from J, with 11 bases between. CDR1 is LNHDA, CDR2 SQIVND, per germline (reference sequence). There are 13 residues in the CDR3. The CDR3 loop reads CASSMGEWAEAFF. The CDR3, as DNA: TGTGCCAGTAGTATGGGAGAGTGGGCTGAAGCTTTCTTT.

The chain joins TRBV19 to TRBJ1-1, with D unresolved. V lost 5 bases and J 1 base, leaving 17 bases between the germline ends. The germline V gene has CDR1 LNHDA and CDR2 SQIVND (reference sequence). The CDR3 is made up of 16 amino acids. In DNA form, the CDR3 reads TGTGCCAGTAGTTTCGTTCGGGGATCGACGAACACTGAAGCTTTCTTT. Amino acids: CASSFVRGSTNTEAFF.

This clone came up once. The V call is TRBV6-6, the J call TRBJ2-7; 9 bases are a match to TRBD1. J lost 0 bases, V lost 7 bases, and 1 base had no gene match. CDR1 and CDR2 (germline): MNHNY, SVGAGI (reference sequence). The CDR3 runs 13 residues. CDR3 amino acids: CASMTGGSYEQYF. CDR3 coding DNA: TGTGCCAGCATGACAGGGGGCTCCTACGAGCAGTACTTC.

V usage is TRBV6-5 and J usage is TRBJ2-7; D perhaps matches TRBD2 (6 bases). The CDR3 spans 13 residues. Between the trimmed V and J ends, which lost 0 bases and 3 bases, there was a span of 6 bases. Germline V gives CDR1 MNHEY, CDR2 SVGAGI. The CDR3 sequence is CASSYSAGYEQYF. CDR3 DNA sequence: TGTGCCAGCAGTTACTCAGCGGGCTACGAGCAGTACTTC.

This clone was seen a few times. The rearrangement joins TRBV24-1 to TRBJ2-2; 7 bases are shared with TRBD2. The germline V gene has CDR1 KGHDR and CDR2 SFDVKD. This CDR3 comprises 14 residues. V was clipped by 9 bases and J by 0 bases; unmatched bases: 3. The DNA for the CDR3 is TGTGCCACCGGAGCGGGACCGAACACCGGGGAGCTGTTTTTT. Encoded protein: CATGAGPNTGELFF.

The V and J genes are TRBV7-2 and TRBJ1-4; D not resolved. The V end lost 1 base, the J end lost 10 bases, and 16 bases lay between the germline ends. The CDR3 runs 15 residues. Germline CDR1 is SGHTA and CDR2 is FQGNSA. The CDR3 protein is CASSLEGGTLGKLFF. The CDR3 coding sequence is TGTGCCAGCAGCTTAGAAGGCGGCACTTTAGGAAAACTGTTTTTT.

This clone was picked up one time. The chain joins TRBV2 to TRBJ2-7; TRBD1 aligns across 9 bases. With 6 bases clipped from V and 3 bases from J, the junction kept 18 bases outside the gene matches. The length of the CDR3 is 18 residues. From germline, CDR1 is SNHLY and CDR2 FYNNEI. The CDR3 bases are TGTGCCAGCAGCCGTCTCCCGGTCAGACAGGGGGGGAACTACGAGCAGTACTTC. It encodes CASSRLPVRQGGNYEQYF.

On this clone: Other DNA sequences within the sample encode an identical CDR3. The CDR3 is CASSRTGDGYTF. The CDR3 nucleotides read TGTGCCAGCAGCCGGACAGGGGATGGCTACACCTTC. The rearrangement uses TRBV3-1 (or the pseudogene TRBV3-2) and TRBJ1-2; TRBD1 matches at 9 bases. CDR3 length equals 12 residues. From germline, CDR1 is LGHDT and CDR2 YNNKEL (reference sequence). J was trimmed by 6 bases and V by 4 bases; bases with no gene match: 0.

The rearrangement uses TRBV18 and TRBJ2-7, with 12 bases lining up with TRBD2. There are 16 residues in the CDR3. Germline CDR1 KGHSH, CDR2 LQKENI. With 2 bases clipped from V and 0 bases from J, the junction kept 2 bases outside the gene matches. The CDR3 loop reads CASSPGLAGISYEQYF. CDR3 bases: TGTGCCAGCTCACCAGGACTAGCGGGGATCTCCTACGAGCAGTACTTC. Based on the CDR3 plus reference TRBV18 and TRBJ2-7, the full variable domain is NAGVMQNPRHLVRRRGQEARLRCSPMKGHSHVYWYRQLPEEGLKFMVYLQKENIIDESGMPKERFSAEFPKEGPSILRIQQVVRGDSAAYFCASSPGLAGISYEQYFGPGTRLTVT.

With respect to this clone: Other DNA sequences in the sample encode the same CDR3. The rearrangement uses TRBV6-5 and TRBJ2-7; 9 nucleotides agree with TRBD1. The V gene's germline CDR1 is MNHEY and CDR2 SVGAGI. The J segment lost 1 base and the V segment lost 6 bases, leaving 7 bases of the junction unmatched. This CDR3 has 15 amino acids. In nucleotides, the CDR3 is TGTGCCAGCAGCACTTCCGGGACAGGGTCCTACGAGCAGTACTTC. It specifies CASSTSGTGSYEQYF.

V usage is TRBV6-5 and J usage is TRBJ1-5; a possible D gene is TRBD1 (5 bases). Germline assignment: CDR1 MNHEY and CDR2 SVGAGI. The CDR3 runs to 14 residues. V lost 2 bases, J lost 5 bases, and 10 bases lay in between. CDR3 residues: CASSYSRVDQPQHF. For the CDR3, the DNA is TGTGCCAGCAGTTACAGCAGGGTGGATCAGCCCCAGCATTTT.